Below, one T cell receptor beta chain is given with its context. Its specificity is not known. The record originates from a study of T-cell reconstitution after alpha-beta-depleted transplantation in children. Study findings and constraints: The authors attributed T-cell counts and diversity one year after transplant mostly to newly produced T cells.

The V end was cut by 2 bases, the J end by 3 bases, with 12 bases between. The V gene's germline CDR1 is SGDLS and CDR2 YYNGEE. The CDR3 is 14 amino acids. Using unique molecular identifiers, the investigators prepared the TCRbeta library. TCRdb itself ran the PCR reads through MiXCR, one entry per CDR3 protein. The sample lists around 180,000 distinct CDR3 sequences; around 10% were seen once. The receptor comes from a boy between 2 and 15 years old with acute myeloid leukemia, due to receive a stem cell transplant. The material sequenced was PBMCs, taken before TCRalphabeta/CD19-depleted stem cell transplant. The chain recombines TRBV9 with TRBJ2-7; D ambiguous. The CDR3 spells CASSVTPVDYEQYF. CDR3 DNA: TGTGCCAGCAGCGTGACACCAGTAGACTACGAGCAGTACTTC.